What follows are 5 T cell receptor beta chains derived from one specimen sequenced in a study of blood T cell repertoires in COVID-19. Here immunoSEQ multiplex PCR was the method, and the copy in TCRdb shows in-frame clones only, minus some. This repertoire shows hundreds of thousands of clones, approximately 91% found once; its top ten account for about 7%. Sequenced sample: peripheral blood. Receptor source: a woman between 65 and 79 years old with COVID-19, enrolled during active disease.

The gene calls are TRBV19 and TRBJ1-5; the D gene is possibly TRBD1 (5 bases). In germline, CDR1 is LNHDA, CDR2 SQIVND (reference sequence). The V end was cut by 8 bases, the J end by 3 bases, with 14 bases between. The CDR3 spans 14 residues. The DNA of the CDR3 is TGTGCCAGTGGTAGAGACAGTTACAATCAGCCCCAGCATTTT. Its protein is CASGRDSYNQPQHF.

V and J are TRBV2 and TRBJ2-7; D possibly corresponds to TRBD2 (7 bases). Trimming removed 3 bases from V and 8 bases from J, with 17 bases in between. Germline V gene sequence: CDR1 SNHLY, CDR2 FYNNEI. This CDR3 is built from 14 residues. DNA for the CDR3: TGTGCCAGCAGTGATCTAGCGAGGGGGGGTCAGCAGTACTTC. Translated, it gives CASSDLARGGQQYF.

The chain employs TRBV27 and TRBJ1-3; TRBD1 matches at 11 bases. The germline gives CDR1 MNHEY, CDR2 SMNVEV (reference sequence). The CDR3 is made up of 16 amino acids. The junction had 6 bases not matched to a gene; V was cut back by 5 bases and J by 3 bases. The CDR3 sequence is CASSPMGQGDGNTIYF. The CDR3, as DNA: TGTGCCAGCAGTCCGATGGGACAGGGGGATGGAAACACCATATATTTT.

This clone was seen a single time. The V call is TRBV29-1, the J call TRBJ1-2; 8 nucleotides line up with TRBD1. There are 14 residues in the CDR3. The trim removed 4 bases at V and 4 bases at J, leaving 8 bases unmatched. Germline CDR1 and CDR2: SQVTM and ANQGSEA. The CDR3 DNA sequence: TGCAGCGTTGTAATCGCAGGGGGCGGCTATGGCTACACCTTC. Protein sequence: CSVVIAGGGYGYTF.

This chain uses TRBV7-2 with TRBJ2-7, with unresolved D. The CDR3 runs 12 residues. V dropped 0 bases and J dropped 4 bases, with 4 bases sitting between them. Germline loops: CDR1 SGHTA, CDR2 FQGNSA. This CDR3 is CASSLARYEQYF. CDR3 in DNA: TGTGCCAGCAGCTTAGCCCGGTACGAGCAGTACTTC.